This T cell receptor (beta chain) was captured in a study of regulatory T cells in long-lasting Graves disease. Study-wide background: Graves' cases, newly diagnosed, had used antithyroid drugs under 3 months.

Time point in this sample: newly diagnosed GD, antithyroid drugs for less than 3 months. PBMC RNA was the source of the TCR library. Between the trimmed V and J ends, which lost 0 bases and 5 bases, there was a span of 7 bases. This CDR3 is 12 amino acids long. Germline V gives CDR1 DFQATT, CDR2 SNEGSKA (reference sequence). This clonotype has at least ten counts. Library construction for TCR beta used iRepertoire HTBI primers and Arm-PCR of CDR3 regions. TCRdb called the multiplex PCR reads again in MiXCR, with one record for every CDR3 protein. Of under 800,000 distinct CDR3 sequences in the sample, under 20% were seen once. This sample was shared with a second study, whose subject was T cells in Graves' hyperthyroidism and ophthalmopathy. As that report states: The HTBI primer set served for first-round RT-PCR of the TCR CDR3.

J is TRBJ2-5 and V is TRBV20-1, with D perhaps matching TRBD1 (5 bases). This clonotype originated in a woman aged 30 to 39 with Graves disease. Sequencing used peripheral blood mononuclear cells (PBMCs), obtained at new diagnosis, from a patient treated with antithyroid drugs. The DNA for the CDR3 is TGCAGTGCTAGAGACAGGGCGGAGACCCAGTACTTC. It yields the protein CSARDRAETQYF.